This T cell receptor (beta chain) comes out of a study of cytomegalovirus exposure and HLA in healthy donors. Study-wide findings and caveats: Within an earlier analysis, most TCR beta V segments proved productive either about 90% or about 30% of the time.

Trimming took 3 bases from V and 2 from J; bases not matched to a gene: 4. The CDR3 length is 15 residues. Germline V lookup: CDR1 MNHNS, CDR2 SASEGT. Turning to this clone: The antigen is undetermined.

13 Jbeta primers and 60 Vbeta primers were used for the PCR. Here immunoSEQ multiplex PCR was the method, and the copy in TCRdb shows in-frame clones only, minus some. The data show roughly 100,000 clones, 55% to 70% seen once. The receptor comes from a woman in her forties or fifties in good health and CMV-seropositive. The V gene is TRBV6-1, the J gene TRBJ1-5, with 7 bases identical to TRBD1. Sequencing was performed on PBMCs. CDR3 residues: CASSDRTGGNQPQHF. The CDR3 DNA reads TGTGCCAGCAGTGATCGAACAGGGGGCAATCAGCCCCAGCATTTT.